This is a list of T cell receptor beta chains from one sample in a study of blood T cell repertoires in COVID-19. The data were produced by immunoSEQ multiplex PCR, yet TCRdb's version contains in-frame clones alone and is incomplete. Among 20,000 to 30,000 clones listed, around 82% were seen once. Sample: peripheral blood. The receptors were gathered from a human donor in a cohort sampled during active COVID-19. CDR3s include the opening cysteine and the closing phenylalanine or tryptophan. Each record gives: CDR3 protein, CDR3 DNA, D gene, J gene, V gene, clone size. A D gene is named only where the DNA matches it firmly. Only part of the rows carry a size: once, few, many, or a class if the clone is expanded.

CDR3: CASRRGSDTGELFF; DNA: TGTGCCAGTAGGCGGGGGAGCGACACCGGGGAGCTGTTTTTT; D: TRBD2; J: TRBJ2-2; V: TRBV19; size: NA
CDR3: CASSRGQSSGNTIYF; DNA: TGTGCCAGCTCTCGCGGACAGAGCTCTGGAAACACCATATATTTT; D: NA; J: TRBJ1-3; V: TRBV18; size: NA
CDR3: CASSPTDTVGSPLHF; DNA: TGTGCCAGCAGCCCCACCGACACCGTCGGTTCACCCCTCCACTTT; D: NA; J: TRBJ1-6; V: TRBV7-9; size: NA
CDR3: CASSLSGVGNQPQHF; DNA: TGTGCCAGCAGCTTGAGCGGGGTGGGCAATCAGCCCCAGCATTTT; D: NA; J: TRBJ1-5; V: TRBV5-8; size: NA
CDR3: CATSDLHGTGGGAFF; DNA: TGTGCCACCAGTGATTTGCATGGGACAGGGGGCGGAGCTTTCTTT; D: TRBD1; J: TRBJ1-1; V: TRBV24-1; size: NA
CDR3: CASSQVRGGGELFF; DNA: TGTGCCAGCAGCCAAGTAAGGGGAGGCGGGGAGCTGTTTTTT; D: NA; J: TRBJ2-2; V: TRBV14; size: NA
CDR3: CAVAPSSDNEQFF; DNA: TGTGCCGTTGCCCCATCTAGCGACAATGAGCAGTTCTTC; D: NA; J: TRBJ2-1; V: TRBV10-3; size: NA
CDR3: CASSSRTGAYEQYF; DNA: TGTGCCAGCAGCTCCAGGACAGGGGCGTACGAGCAGTACTTC; D: TRBD1; J: TRBJ2-7; V: TRBV7-8; size: NA
CDR3: CSVEDSRSREKLFF; DNA: TGCAGCGTTGAAGATAGCCGTAGTCGGGAAAAACTGTTTTTT; D: NA; J: TRBJ1-4; V: TRBV29-1; size: NA
CDR3: CATSRDGRDEQFF; DNA: TGTGCCACCAGCAGAGATGGGAGGGATGAGCAGTTCTTC; D: TRBD2; J: TRBJ2-1; V: TRBV15; size: NA
CDR3: CASFMNTEAFF; DNA: TGTGCCAGTTTCATGAACACTGAAGCTTTCTTT; D: NA; J: TRBJ1-1; V: TRBV2; size: NA
CDR3: CAGWKQGTDTQYF; DNA: TGTGCCGGCTGGAAACAGGGGACAGATACGCAGTATTTT; D: TRBD1; J: TRBJ2-3; V: TRBV3-1/TRBV3-2; size: NA
CDR3: CASSLLRGTRPLPGNTIYF; DNA: TGTGCCAGCAGCTTATTAAGGGGCACCAGACCCCTTCCTGGAAACACCATATATTTT; D: NA; J: TRBJ1-3; V: TRBV7-9; size: NA
CDR3: CASSLGIYNEQFF; DNA: TGCGCCAGCAGCCTCGGTATTTACAATGAGCAGTTCTTC; D: NA; J: TRBJ2-1; V: TRBV10-1; size: once
CDR3: CASSHPQTAGGYTF; DNA: TGCGCCAGCAGCCATCCTCAGACAGCAGGTGGCTACACCTTC; D: NA; J: TRBJ1-2; V: TRBV4-3; size: NA
CDR3: CATWGQWNTEAFF; DNA: TGTGCCACCTGGGGACAGTGGAACACTGAAGCTTTCTTT; D: TRBD1; J: TRBJ1-1; V: TRBV28; size: NA
CDR3: CASSYSLGTDTQYF; DNA: TGTGCCAGCAGTTACTCCCTAGGCACAGATACGCAGTATTTT; D: NA; J: TRBJ2-3; V: TRBV6-5; size: NA
CDR3: CASSATGEPNEQYF; DNA: TGTGCCAGCAGTGCGACAGGGGAACCCAACGAGCAGTACTTC; D: TRBD1; J: TRBJ2-7; V: TRBV2; size: NA
CDR3: CASQTQGVYNQPQHF; DNA: TGTGCCAGCCAAACACAGGGGGTATACAATCAGCCCCAGCATTTT; D: TRBD1; J: TRBJ1-5; V: TRBV19; size: once
CDR3: CASSLTGLGETQYF; DNA: TGTGCCAGCAGTTTAACAGGTCTCGGGGAGACCCAGTACTTC; D: NA; J: TRBJ2-5; V: TRBV28; size: few
CDR3: CASSQRTDRVGYTF; DNA: TGTGCCAGCAGCCAGCGCACTGACAGGGTTGGCTACACCTTC; D: TRBD1; J: TRBJ1-2; V: TRBV3-1/TRBV3-2; size: NA
CDR3: CASLQRQGSLEQYF; DNA: TGTGCCAGCCTCCAGAGACAGGGAAGCTTGGAGCAGTACTTC; D: TRBD1; J: TRBJ2-7; V: TRBV6-5; size: few